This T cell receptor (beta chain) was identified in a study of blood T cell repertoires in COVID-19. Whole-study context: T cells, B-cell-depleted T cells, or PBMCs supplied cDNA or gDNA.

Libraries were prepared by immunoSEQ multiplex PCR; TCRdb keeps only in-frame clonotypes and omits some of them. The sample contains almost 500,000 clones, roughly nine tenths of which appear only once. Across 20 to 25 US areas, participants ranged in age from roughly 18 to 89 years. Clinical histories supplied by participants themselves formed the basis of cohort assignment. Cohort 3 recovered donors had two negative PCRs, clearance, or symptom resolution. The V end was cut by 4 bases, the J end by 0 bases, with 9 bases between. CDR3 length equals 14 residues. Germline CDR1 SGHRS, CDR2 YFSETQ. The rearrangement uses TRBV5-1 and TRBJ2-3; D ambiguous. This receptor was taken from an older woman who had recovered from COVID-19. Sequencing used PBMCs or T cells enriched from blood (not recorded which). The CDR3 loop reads CASSPLSSTDTQYF. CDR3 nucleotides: TGCGCCAGCAGCCCCCTTTCTAGCACAGATACGCAGTATTTT.